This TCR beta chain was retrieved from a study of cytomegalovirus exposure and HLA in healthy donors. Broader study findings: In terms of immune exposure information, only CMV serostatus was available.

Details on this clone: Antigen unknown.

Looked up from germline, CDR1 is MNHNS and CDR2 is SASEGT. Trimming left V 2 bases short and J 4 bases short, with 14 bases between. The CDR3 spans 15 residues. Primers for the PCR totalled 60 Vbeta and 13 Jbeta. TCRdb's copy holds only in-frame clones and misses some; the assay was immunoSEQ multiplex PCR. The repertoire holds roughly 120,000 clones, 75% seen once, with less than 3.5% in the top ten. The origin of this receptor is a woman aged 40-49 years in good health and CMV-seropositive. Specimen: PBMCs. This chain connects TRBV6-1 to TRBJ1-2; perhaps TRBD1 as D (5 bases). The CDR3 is CASSERIGGTYGYTF. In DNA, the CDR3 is TGTGCCAGCAGTGAAAGGATCGGGGGGACCTATGGCTACACCTTC.